This T cell receptor (beta chain) originates from a study of T cell changes during pregnancy in multiple sclerosis. Losses at the gene ends were 2 bases for V and 2 bases for J; bases not matched to a gene: 7. The CDR3 totals 16 residues. CDR1 and CDR2 (germline): SGHTA, FQGNSA. Using immunoSEQ multiplex PCR, the repertoire was profiled, and TCRdb retains in-frame clones only, with some absent. This repertoire shows about 36,000 clones, around 94% found once; its top ten account for less than 1.5%. Source material: PBMCs (not recorded whether the cells were cultured). The clonotype was recovered from a female donor with multiple sclerosis, enrolled in a pregnancy study. The genes are TRBV7-2 and TRBJ2-3; 7 bases map to TRBD1. The CDR3 loop is CASSLLQGSATDTQYF. CDR3 nucleotide sequence: TGTGCCAGCAGCTTATTACAGGGGTCCGCCACAGATACGCAGTATTTT.